These 15 T cell receptor beta chains were sequenced from one sample in a study of Ad26.COV2.S vaccination and SARS-CoV-2 variants. Profiled with immunoSEQ multiplex PCR; TCRdb holds only in-frame clones, not every one. This sample has 380,000 or so clones; roughly nine tenths occur once, and the top ten carry 6.4%. The sample's treatment: roughly 18 received Ad26.COV2.S at low or high dose, single or two shots; about 5 received placebo; per-sample allocation not given. Sampling happened 63 days after the first vaccine or placebo injection. The sequencing used peripheral blood, collected in a trial of Ad26.COV2.S vaccine versus placebo. The receptors were gathered from a person aged 18-65 years who received the Ad26.COV2.S COVID-19 vaccine or a placebo.

The genes are TRBV19 and TRBJ2-2, with 11 bases aligning to TRBD2. The V segment lost 3 bases and the J segment 4 bases; nucleotides outside the gene matches: 13. The CDR3 consists of 19 residues. Germline V CDR1 and CDR2: LNHDA, SQIVND (reference sequence). In DNA form, the CDR3 reads TGTGCCAGTAGTATTTGGGGACTAGCGGACCGACTGAGCACCGGGGAGCTGTTTTTT. This sequence encodes CASSIWGLADRLSTGELFF. The whole variable domain, filled in from reference TRBV19 and TRBJ2-2, reads DGGITQSPKYLFRKEGQNVTLSCEQNLNHDAMYWYRQDPGQGLRLIYYSQIVNDFQKGDIAEGYSVSREKKESFPLTVTSAQKNPTAFYLCASSIWGLADRLSTGELFFGEGSRLTVL.

CDR3: CASSHTGLADTGELFF. DNA of the CDR3: TGTGCCAGCAGCCACACCGGACTAGCGGACACCGGGGAGCTGTTTTTT. The chain links TRBV7-9 to TRBJ2-2, with TRBD2 matching over 10 bases. V lost 5 bases to trimming and J lost 3 bases; unmatched junction nucleotides: 6. In germline, CDR1 is SEHNR, CDR2 FQNEAQ (reference sequence). The CDR3 runs to 16 residues.

The chain uses TRBV5-6 and TRBJ2-7; D call uncertain. With 0 bases removed from V and 2 bases from J, the gap between germline ends came to 6 bases. The CDR3 sequence is 13 residues long. The germline V gene has CDR1 SGHDT and CDR2 YYEEEE. The CDR3 is CASSLGRTYEQYF. CDR3 sequence (DNA): TGTGCCAGCAGCTTGGGTAGGACCTACGAGCAGTACTTC.

The rearrangement uses TRBV7-2 and TRBJ2-7; TRBD1 might be the D (5 bases). This CDR3 has 17 amino acids. Germline values: CDR1 SGHTA, CDR2 FQGNSA. Between the trimmed V and J ends, which lost 1 base and 2 bases, there was a span of 18 bases. The chain's CDR3 is CASSLVGQGAGTYEQYF. CDR3 DNA sequence: TGTGCCAGCAGCTTAGTTGGGCAGGGCGCAGGAACCTACGAGCAGTACTTC.

The V and J genes are TRBV30 and TRBJ2-7, with TRBD1 matching 8 bases. Trimming cost V 2 bases and J 0 bases; bases outside gene matches: 3. CDR3 length equals 14 residues. CDR1 GTSNPN and CDR2 SVGIG come from the germline V gene (reference sequence). The DNA of the CDR3 is TGTGCCTGGAGTATACAGGGGGGCTCCTACGAGCAGTACTTC. This gives the protein CAWSIQGGSYEQYF.

This clone showed up just a few times. This chain joins TRBV19 and TRBJ1-5; 7 nucleotides match TRBD1. Per germline, CDR1 LNHDA and CDR2 SQIVND (reference sequence). The CDR3 contains 15 residues. V lost 6 bases, J lost 4 bases, and 9 bases stayed unmatched. The CDR3 sequence is CASRNAGGMNQPQHF. Written as DNA, the CDR3 is TGTGCCAGTAGAAATGCAGGGGGGATGAATCAGCCCCAGCATTTT. Filled out from reference TRBV19 and TRBJ1-5, the complete variable domain reads DGGITQSPKYLFRKEGQNVTLSCEQNLNHDAMYWYRQDPGQGLRLIYYSQIVNDFQKGDIAEGYSVSREKKESFPLTVTSAQKNPTAFYLCASRNAGGMNQPQHFGDGTRLSIL.

The CDR3 protein is CASSQGTGTSYEQYF. The CDR3 nucleotides are TGCGCCAGCAGCCAAGGGACAGGGACATCCTACGAGCAGTACTTC. The chain couples TRBV4-3 to TRBJ2-7; 8 positions match TRBD1. The CDR3 is made up of 15 amino acids. V was pared by 1 base and J by 1 base, with 3 bases of the junction left unmatched. Germline CDR1 and CDR2: LGHNA and YSLEER.

This chain uses TRBV27 with TRBJ1-1; 7 nucleotides line up with TRBD1. V trimming: 5 bases; J trimming: 4 bases; junction bases outside the gene matches: 4. The V gene's germline CDR1 is MNHEY and CDR2 SMNVEV (reference sequence). CDR3 length: 13 amino acids. CDR3 in amino acids: CASSRDRATEAFF. CDR3 coding DNA: TGTGCCAGCAGTCGAGACAGGGCCACTGAAGCTTTCTTT.

This chain joins TRBV6-5 and TRBJ1-1; TRBD1 is a possible D gene (6 bases). This CDR3 region has 14 residues. Germline lookup yields CDR1 MNHEY and CDR2 SVGAGI. Trimming left V 7 bases short and J 2 bases short, with 14 bases between. The CDR3 protein is CASTPTGYNTEAFF. Here the CDR3 DNA reads TGTGCCAGCACCCCAACAGGGTACAACACTGAAGCTTTCTTT.

This clone was observed a single time. The chain uses TRBV28 and TRBJ2-6; 7 bases fit TRBD1. The CDR3 is 16 amino acids. From germline, CDR1 is MDHEN and CDR2 SYDVKM. The ends lost 6 bases at V and 8 bases at J; junction bases unmatched: 13. CDR3 amino acids: CASSILKTGRTNVLTF. CDR3 DNA: TGTGCCAGCAGCATATTAAAGACAGGGCGGACCAACGTCCTGACTTTC.

This chain links TRBV28 with TRBJ1-2, with D uncertain. The length of the CDR3 is 14 residues. Trimming took off 3 bases at V and 0 bases at J, with 8 bases between the two ends. CDR1 and CDR2 (germline): MDHEN, SYDVKM. DNA for the CDR3: TGTGCCAGCAGTTTGGAGGTTTCTAACTATGGCTACACCTTC. Protein sequence: CASSLEVSNYGYTF.

In this sample, this clone turned up a few times. The chain carries TRBV2 and TRBJ1-1; D is ambiguous. Trimming pared 6 bases from V and 1 base from J, leaving 9 bases between. The length of the CDR3 is 13 residues. Germline lookup yields CDR1 SNHLY and CDR2 FYNNEI. In DNA, the CDR3 is TGTGCCAGCAGCCCCATGGGGAACACTGAAGCTTTCTTT. It yields the protein CASSPMGNTEAFF.

V is TRBV4-3 and J is TRBJ2-1; D call uncertain. In germline, CDR1 is LGHNA, CDR2 YSLEER. V was shortened by 2 bases and J by 6 bases, with 8 bases between the two germline ends. There are 13 residues in the CDR3. CDR3 residues: CASSQRGRNEQFF. CDR3 bases: TGCGCCAGCAGCCAACGAGGTCGCAATGAGCAGTTCTTC.

In regard to this clone: Other DNA sequences from this sample encode an identical CDR3 as well. The chain carries TRBV28 and TRBJ1-5; possible D gene TRBD1, 5 bases. Trimming stripped 1 base from V and 7 bases from J, with 8 bases between. Germline V CDR1 and CDR2: MDHEN, SYDVKM. CDR3 length equals 13 residues. The CDR3 nucleotides are TGTGCCAGCAGTTTATCGGGGACCCAGCCCCAGCATTTT. Its protein product is CASSLSGTQPQHF.

The chain employs TRBV7-2 and TRBJ1-3; D unresolved. V lost 1 base and J lost 0, with 10 bases in between. CDR1 and CDR2 from the germline V gene are SGHTA and FQGNSA. This CDR3 is 16 amino acids long. The CDR3 region has the DNA TGTGCCAGCAGCTTAGTATTAGGAAGCTCTGGAAACACCATATATTTT. Its translation is CASSLVLGSSGNTIYF.